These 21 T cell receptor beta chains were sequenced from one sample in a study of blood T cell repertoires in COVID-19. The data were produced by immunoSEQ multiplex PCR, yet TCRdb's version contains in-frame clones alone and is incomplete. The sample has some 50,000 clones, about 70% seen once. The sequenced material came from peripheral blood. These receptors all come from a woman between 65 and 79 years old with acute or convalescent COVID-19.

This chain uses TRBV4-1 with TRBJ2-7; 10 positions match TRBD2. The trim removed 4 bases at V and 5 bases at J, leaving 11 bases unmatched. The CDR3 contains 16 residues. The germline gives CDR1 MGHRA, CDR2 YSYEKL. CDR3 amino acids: CASSRLWGLAGDEQYF. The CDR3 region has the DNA TGCGCCAGCAGCCGGCTTTGGGGTCTAGCGGGAGACGAGCAGTACTTC.

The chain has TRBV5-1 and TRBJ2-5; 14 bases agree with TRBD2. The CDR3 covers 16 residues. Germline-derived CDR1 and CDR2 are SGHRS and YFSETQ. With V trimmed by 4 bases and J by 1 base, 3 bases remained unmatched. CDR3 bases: TGCGCCAGCAGCCCCGGACTAGCGGGAGGCCAAGAGACCCAGTACTTC. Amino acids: CASSPGLAGGQETQYF. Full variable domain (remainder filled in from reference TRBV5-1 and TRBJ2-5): KAGVTQTPRYLIKTRGQQVTLSCSPISGHRSVSWYQQTPGQGLQFLFEYFSETQRNKGNFPGRFSGRQFSNSRSEMNVSTLELGDSALYLCASSPGLAGGQETQYFGPGTRLLVL.

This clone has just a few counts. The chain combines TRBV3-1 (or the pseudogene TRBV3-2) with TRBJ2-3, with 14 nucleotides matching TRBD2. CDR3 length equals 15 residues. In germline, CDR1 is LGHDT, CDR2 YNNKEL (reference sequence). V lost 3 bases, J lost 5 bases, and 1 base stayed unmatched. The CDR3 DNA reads TGTGCCAGCAGCCAGGGACTAGCGGGGGAAGATACGCAGTATTTT. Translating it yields CASSQGLAGEDTQYF.

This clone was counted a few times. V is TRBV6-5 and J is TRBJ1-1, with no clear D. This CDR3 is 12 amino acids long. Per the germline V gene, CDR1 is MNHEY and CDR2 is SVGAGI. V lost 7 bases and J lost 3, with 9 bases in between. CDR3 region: CASNGIHTEAFF. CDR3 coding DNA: TGTGCCAGCAACGGGATTCACACTGAAGCTTTCTTT.

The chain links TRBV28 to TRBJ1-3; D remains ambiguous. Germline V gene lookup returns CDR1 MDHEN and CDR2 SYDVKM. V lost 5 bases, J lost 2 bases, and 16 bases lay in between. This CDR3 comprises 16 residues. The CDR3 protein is CASSPRGAVTGNTIYF. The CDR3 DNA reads TGTGCCAGCAGTCCTAGAGGAGCGGTAACTGGAAACACCATATATTTT.

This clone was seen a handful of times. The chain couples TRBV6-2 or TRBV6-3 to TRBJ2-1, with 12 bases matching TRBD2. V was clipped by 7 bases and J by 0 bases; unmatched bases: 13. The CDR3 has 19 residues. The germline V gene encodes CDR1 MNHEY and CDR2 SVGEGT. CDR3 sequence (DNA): TGTGCCAGCACCCCCAGACTAGCGGGGGTTCTTAGCTCCTACAATGAGCAGTTCTTC. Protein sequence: CASTPRLAGVLSSYNEQFF.

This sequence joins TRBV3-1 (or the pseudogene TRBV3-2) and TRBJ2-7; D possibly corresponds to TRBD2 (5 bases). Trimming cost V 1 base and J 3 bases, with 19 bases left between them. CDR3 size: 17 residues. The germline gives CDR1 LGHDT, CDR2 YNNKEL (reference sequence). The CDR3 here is CASSQALLRPEGYEQYF. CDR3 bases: TGTGCCAGCAGCCAAGCTCTACTGAGGCCAGAGGGCTACGAGCAGTACTTC.

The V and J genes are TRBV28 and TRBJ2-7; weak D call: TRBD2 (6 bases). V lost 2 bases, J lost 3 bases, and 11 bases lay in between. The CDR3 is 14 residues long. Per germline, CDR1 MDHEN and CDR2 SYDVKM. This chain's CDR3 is CASSLQRVLYEQYF. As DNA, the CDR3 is TGTGCCAGCAGTTTACAGCGGGTCCTCTACGAGCAGTACTTC.

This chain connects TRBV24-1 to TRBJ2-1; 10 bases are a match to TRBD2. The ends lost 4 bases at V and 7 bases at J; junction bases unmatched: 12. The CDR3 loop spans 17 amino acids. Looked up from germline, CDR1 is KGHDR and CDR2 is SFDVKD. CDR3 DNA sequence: TGTGCCACCAGTGACCCGAGGATAGCGGGAGGTATGAATGAGCAGTTCTTC. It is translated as CATSDPRIAGGMNEQFF.

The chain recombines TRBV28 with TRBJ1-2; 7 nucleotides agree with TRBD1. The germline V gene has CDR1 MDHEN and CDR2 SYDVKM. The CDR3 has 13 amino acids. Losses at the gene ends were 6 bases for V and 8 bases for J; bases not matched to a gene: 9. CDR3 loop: CASRWDSSRGYTF. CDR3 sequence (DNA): TGTGCCAGCAGATGGGACAGCTCAAGGGGCTACACCTTC.

CDR3 sequence (DNA): TGCGCCAGCAGACTAAGCCCTGATTCCTACAATGAGCAGTTCTTC. This gives the protein CASRLSPDSYNEQFF. The V gene is TRBV5-1, the J gene TRBJ2-1, with D hard to call. CDR1 SGHRS and CDR2 YFSETQ come from the germline V gene. CDR3 length: 15 residues. Between the trimmed V and J ends, which lost 5 bases and 1 base, there was a span of 13 bases.

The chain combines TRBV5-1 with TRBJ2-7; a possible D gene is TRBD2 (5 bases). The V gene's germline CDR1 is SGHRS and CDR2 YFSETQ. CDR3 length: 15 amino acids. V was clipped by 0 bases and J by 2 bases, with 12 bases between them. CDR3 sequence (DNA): TGCGCCAGCAGCTTGGGAGGGTTAAAAACCTACGAGCAGTACTTC. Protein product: CASSLGGLKTYEQYF.

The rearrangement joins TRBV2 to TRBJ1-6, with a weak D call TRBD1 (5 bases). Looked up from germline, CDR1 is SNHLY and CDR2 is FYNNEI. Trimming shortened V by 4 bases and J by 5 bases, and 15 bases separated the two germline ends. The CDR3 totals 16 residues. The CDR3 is CASSVSRAVNNSPLHF. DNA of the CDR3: TGTGCCAGCAGTGTATCCAGGGCGGTAAATAATTCACCCCTCCACTTT.

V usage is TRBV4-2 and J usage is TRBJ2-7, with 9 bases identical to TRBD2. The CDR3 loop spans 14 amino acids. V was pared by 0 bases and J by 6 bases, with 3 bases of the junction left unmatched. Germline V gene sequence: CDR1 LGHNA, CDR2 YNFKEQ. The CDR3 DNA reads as TGTGCCAGCAGCCAAGAGGTTAGCGGGGGCGAGCAGTACTTC. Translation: CASSQEVSGGEQYF.

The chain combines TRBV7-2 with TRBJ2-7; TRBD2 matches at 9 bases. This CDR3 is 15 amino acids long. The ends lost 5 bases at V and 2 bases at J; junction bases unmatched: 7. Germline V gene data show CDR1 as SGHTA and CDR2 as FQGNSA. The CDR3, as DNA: TGTGCCAGCAGCCAGACTAGCGGTTCTACCTACGAGCAGTACTTC. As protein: CASSQTSGSTYEQYF.

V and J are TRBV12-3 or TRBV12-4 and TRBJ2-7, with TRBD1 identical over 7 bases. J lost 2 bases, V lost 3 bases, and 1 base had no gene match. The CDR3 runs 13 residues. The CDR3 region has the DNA TGTGCCAGCAGTTTGGGACAGACCTACGAGCAGTACTTC. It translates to CASSLGQTYEQYF.

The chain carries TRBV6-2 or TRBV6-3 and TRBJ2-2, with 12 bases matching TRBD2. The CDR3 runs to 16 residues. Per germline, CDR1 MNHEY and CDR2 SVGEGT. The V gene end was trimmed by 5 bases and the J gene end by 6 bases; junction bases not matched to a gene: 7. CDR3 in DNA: TGTGCCAGCAGTCCACTAGCGGGGGGAACCGCCGGGGAGCTGTTTTTT. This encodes CASSPLAGGTAGELFF.

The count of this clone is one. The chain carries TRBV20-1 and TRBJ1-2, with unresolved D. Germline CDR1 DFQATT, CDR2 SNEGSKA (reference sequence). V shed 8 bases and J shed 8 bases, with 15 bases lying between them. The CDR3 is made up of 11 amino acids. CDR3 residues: CSSPGAGGYTF. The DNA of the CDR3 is TGCAGTTCCCCGGGAGCCGGGGGCTACACCTTC.

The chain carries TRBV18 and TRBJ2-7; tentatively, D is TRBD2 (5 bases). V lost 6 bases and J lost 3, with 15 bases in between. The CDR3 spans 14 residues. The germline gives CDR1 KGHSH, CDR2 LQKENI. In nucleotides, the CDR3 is TGTGCCAGCTCGTATCCCGGACTCAACTACGAGCAGTACTTC. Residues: CASSYPGLNYEQYF.

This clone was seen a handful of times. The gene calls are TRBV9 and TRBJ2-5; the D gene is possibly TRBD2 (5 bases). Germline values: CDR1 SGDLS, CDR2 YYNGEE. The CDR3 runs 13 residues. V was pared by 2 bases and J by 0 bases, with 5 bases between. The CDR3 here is CASSVGDQETQYF. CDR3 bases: TGTGCCAGCAGCGTCGGGGACCAAGAGACCCAGTACTTC.

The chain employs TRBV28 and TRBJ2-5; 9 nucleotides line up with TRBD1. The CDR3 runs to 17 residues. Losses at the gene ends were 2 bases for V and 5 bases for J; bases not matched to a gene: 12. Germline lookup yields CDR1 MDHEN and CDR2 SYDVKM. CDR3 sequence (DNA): TGTGCCAGCAGTTTAACCCCCTTGACAGGGGGTACGGAGACCCAGTACTTC. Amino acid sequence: CASSLTPLTGGTETQYF. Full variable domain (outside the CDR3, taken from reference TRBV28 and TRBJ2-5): DVKVTQSSRYLVKRTGEKVFLECVQDMDHENMFWYRQDPGLGLRLIYFSYDVKMKEKGDIPEGYSVSREKKERFSLILESASTNQTSMYLCASSLTPLTGGTETQYFGPGTRLLVL.